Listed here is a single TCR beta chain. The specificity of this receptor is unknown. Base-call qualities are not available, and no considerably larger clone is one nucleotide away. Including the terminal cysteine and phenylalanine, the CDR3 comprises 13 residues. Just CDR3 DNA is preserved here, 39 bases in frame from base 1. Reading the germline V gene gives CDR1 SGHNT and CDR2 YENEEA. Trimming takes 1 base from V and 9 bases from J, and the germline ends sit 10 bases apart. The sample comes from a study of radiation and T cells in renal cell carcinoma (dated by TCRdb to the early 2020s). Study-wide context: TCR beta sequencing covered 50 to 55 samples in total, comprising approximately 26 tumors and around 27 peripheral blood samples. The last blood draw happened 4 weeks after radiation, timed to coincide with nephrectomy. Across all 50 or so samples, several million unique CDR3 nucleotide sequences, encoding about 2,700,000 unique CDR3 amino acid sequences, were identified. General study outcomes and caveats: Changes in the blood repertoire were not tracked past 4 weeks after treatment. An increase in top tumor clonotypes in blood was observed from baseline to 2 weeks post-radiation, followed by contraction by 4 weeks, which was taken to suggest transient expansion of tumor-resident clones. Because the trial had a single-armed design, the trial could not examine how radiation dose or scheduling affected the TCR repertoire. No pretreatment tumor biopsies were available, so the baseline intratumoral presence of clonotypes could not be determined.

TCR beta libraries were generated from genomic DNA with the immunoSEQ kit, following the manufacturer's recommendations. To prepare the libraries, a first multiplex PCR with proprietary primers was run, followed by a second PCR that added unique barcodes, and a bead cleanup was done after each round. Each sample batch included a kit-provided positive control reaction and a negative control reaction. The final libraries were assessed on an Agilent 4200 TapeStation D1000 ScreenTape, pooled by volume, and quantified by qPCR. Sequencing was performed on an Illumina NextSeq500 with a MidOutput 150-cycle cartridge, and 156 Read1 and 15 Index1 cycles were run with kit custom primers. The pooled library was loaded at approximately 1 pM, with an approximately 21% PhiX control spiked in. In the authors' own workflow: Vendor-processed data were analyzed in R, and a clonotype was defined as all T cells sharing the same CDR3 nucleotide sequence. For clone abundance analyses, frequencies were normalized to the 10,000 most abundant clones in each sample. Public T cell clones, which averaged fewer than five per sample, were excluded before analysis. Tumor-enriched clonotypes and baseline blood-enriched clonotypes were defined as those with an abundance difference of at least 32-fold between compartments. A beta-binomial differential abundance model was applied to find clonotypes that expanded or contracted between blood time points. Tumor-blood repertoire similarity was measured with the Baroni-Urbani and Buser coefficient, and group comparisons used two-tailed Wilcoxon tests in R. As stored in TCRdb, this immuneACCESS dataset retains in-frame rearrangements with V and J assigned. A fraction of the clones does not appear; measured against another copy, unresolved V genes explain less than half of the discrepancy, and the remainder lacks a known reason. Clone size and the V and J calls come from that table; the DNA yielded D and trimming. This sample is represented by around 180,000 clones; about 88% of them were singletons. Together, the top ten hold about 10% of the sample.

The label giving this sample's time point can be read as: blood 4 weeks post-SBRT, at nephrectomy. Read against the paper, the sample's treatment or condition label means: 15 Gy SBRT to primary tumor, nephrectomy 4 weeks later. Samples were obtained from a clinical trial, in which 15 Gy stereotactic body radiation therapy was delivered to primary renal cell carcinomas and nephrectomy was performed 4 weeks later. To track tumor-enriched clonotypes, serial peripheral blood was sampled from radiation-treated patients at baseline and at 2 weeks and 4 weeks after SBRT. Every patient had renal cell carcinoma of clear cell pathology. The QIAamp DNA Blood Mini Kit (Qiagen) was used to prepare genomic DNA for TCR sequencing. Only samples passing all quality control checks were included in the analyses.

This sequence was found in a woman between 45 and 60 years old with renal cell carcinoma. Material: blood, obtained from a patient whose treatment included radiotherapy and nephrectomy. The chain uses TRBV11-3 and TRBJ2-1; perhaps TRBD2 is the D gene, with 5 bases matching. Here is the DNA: TGTGCCAGCAGCTTAGGCGGCGGGCCTGAGCAGTTCTTC. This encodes CASSLGGGPEQFF.